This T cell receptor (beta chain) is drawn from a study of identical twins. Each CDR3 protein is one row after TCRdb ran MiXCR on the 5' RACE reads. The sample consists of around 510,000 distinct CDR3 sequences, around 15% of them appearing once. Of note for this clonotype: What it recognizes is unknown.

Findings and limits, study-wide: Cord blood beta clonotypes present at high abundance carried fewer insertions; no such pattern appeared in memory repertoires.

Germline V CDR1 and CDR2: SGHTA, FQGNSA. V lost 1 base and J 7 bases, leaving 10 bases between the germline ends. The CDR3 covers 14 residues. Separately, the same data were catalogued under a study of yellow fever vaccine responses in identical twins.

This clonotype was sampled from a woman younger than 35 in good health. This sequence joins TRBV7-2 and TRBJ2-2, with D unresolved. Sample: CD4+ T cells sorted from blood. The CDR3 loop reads CASSLGFSSGELFF. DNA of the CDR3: TGTGCCAGCAGCTTAGGCTTTTCTAGCGGGGAGCTGTTTTTT.